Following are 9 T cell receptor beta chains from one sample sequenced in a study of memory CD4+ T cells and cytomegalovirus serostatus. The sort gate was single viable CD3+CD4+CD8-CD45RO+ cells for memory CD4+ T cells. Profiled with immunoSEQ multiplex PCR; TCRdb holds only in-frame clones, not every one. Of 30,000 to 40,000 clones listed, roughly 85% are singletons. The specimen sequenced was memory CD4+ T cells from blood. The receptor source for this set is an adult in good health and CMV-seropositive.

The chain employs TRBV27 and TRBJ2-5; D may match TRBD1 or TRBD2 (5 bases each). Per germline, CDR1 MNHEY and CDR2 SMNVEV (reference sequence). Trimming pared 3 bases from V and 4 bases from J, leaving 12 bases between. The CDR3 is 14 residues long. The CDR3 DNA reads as TGTGCCAGCAGTTTTGATCGAGGGGTAGAGACCCAGTACTTC. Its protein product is CASSFDRGVETQYF.

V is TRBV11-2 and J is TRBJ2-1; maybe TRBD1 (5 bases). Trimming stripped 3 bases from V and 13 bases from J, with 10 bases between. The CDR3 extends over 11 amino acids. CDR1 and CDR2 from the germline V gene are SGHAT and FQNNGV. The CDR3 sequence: CASSFSGHQFF. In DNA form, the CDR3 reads TGTGCCAGCAGCTTTTCAGGACACCAGTTCTTC.

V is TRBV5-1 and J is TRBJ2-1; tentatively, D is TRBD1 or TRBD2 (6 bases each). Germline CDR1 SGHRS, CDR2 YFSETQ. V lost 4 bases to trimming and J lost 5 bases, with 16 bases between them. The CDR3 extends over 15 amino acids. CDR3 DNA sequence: TGCGCCAGCAGCCTCGGGGTAGGGGGGAACAATGAGCAGTTCTTC. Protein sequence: CASSLGVGGNNEQFF.

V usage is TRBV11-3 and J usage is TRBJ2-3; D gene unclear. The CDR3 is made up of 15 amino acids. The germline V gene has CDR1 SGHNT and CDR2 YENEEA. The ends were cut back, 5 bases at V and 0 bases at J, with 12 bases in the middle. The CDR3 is CASSLLISSTDTQYF. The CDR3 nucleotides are TGTGCCAGCAGCCTCCTGATATCTAGCACAGATACGCAGTATTTT.

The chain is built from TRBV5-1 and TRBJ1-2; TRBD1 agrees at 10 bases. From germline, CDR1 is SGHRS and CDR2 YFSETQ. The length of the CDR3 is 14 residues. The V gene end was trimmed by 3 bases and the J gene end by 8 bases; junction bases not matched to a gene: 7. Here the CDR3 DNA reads TGCGCCAGCAGCTCAGACAGGGGGCTGAGCGGCTACACCTTC. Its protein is CASSSDRGLSGYTF.

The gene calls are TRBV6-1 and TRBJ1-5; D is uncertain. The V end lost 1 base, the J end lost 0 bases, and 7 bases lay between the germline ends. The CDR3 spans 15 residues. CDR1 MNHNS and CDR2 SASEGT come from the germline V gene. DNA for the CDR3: TGTGCCAGCAGTGAAGGGACGGTTAGCAATCAGCCCCAGCATTTT. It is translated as CASSEGTVSNQPQHF.

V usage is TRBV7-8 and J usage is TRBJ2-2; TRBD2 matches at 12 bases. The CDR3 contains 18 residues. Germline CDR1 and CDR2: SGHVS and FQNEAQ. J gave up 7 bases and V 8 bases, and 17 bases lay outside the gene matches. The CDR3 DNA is TGTGCCAGCCGTTCCGTAACTAGCGGGGGGCTTGGTGGCGGGGAGCTGTTTTTT. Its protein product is CASRSVTSGGLGGGELFF.

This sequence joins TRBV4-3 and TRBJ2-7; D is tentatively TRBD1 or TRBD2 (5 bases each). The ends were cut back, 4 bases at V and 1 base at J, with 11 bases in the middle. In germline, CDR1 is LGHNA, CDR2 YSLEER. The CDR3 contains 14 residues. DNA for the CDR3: TGCGCCAGCAGCCTAAGAGGGGTTTCCTACGAGCAGTACTTC. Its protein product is CASSLRGVSYEQYF.

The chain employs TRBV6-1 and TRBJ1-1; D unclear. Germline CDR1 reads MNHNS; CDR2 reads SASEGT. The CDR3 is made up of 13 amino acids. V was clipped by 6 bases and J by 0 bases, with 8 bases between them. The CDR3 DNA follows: TGTGCCAGCAGCCCAGAGATGAACACTGAAGCTTTCTTT. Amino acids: CASSPEMNTEAFF.